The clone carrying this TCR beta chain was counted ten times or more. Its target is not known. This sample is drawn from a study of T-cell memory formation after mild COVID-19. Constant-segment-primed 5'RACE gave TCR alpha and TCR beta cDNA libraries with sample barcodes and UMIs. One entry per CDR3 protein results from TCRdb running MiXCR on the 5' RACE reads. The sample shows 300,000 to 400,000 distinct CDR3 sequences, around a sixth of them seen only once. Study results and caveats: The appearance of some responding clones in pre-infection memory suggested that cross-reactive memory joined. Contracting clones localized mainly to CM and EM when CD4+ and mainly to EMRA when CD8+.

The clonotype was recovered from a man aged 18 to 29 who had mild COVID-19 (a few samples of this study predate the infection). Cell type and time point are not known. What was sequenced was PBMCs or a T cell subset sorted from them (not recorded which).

The CDR3 here is CASSPGLNTEAFF. The CDR3 DNA reads TGCGCCAGCAGCCCCGGGTTGAACACTGAAGCTTTCTTT. This chain uses TRBV5-1 with TRBJ1-1, with D unresolved. Trimming shortened V by 4 bases and J by 0 bases, and 7 bases separated the two germline ends. The CDR3 spans 13 residues. Germline loops: CDR1 SGHRS, CDR2 YFSETQ.